The T cell receptor (beta chain) described here comes from a study of T cells after yellow fever vaccination. The 5'RACE template-switching step produced TCR cDNA and added a universal primer site and UMIs. TCRdb reanalysed the 5' RACE reads using MiXCR and keeps one entry per CDR3 protein. The sample lists 450,000 to 600,000 distinct CDR3 sequences, around 17% occurring once. The CDR3 sequence is 16 residues long. V lost 3 bases to trimming and J lost 2 bases; unmatched junction nucleotides: 3. From germline, CDR1 is MDHEN and CDR2 SYDVKM. Study observations and caveats: Faster peaking, at day 5 versus 15, marked a secondary response that was weaker. Boosting was followed by the reappearance of most primary-vaccination clones (96% CD4, about 90% CD8).

Points on this clonotype: Its target is not known.

The clonotype was recovered from a man between 18 and 35 years old who received the YFV17D yellow fever vaccine. The sequences come from PBMCs, collected 5 days after the first yellow fever vaccination. The chain has TRBV28 and TRBJ2-6; 8 positions match TRBD1. CDR3 DNA sequence: TGTGCCAGCAGTTTGGCAGGGGGCGCTGGGGCCAACGTCCTGACTTTC. As protein: CASSLAGGAGANVLTF.